This T cell receptor (beta chain) was identified in a study of blood T cell repertoires in COVID-19. In the study overall: The study drew acute and convalescent COVID-19 samples from the United States, Italy and Spain. Nucleic acid was either cDNA or gDNA, and it came from T cells, B-cell-depleted T cells, or PBMCs.

Germline V CDR1 and CDR2: MNHEY, SVGAGI. This CDR3 is built from 14 residues. V lost 0 bases to trimming and J lost 5 bases, with 10 bases between them. This table comes from immunoSEQ multiplex PCR, and its TCRdb copy is limited to in-frame clones, with some not included. The sample has more than 70,000 clones, 80% to 90% seen once. What was sequenced was peripheral blood. The receptor was isolated from a man aged 45-60 years with acute or convalescent COVID-19. The V gene is TRBV6-5, the J gene TRBJ2-5; D ambiguous. The CDR3 DNA sequence: TGTGCCAGCAGTTACTCGAAACAACCCGAGACCCAGTACTTC. Its protein product is CASSYSKQPETQYF.